The 11 T cell receptor beta chains below all came from one sample that was sequenced in a study of blood T cell repertoires in COVID-19 (dated by TCRdb to 2018 to 2021). Receptors were amplified or captured by the immunoSEQ multiplex PCR assay. TCRdb re-hosts the immuneACCESS table, in-frame sequences only. Its copies lack some clones; in the studies checked, an unresolved V gene accounts for under half of them, and the cause for the rest is not known. This sample gives 280,000 or so clones in total; approximately 83% of them show up just once. The ten largest clones take up roughly a tenth of the sample. Input material: peripheral blood. The receptor set was obtained from a woman aged 50 to 60 who had recovered from COVID-19.

The V call is TRBV24-1, the J call TRBJ2-3, with D maybe TRBD2 (6 bases). Germline V CDR1 and CDR2: KGHDR, SFDVKD. The CDR3 covers 17 residues. V was pared by 2 bases and J by 0 bases, with 14 bases between. Here the CDR3 DNA reads TGTGCCACCAGTGATTCTCGTGGGGGGTCTAGCACAGATACGCAGTATTTT. Translation: CATSDSRGGSSTDTQYF.

The chain is built from TRBV2 and TRBJ2-1, with TRBD2 matching over 7 bases. CDR1 is SNHLY, CDR2 FYNNEI, per germline. Unmatched junction bases numbered 13, after V lost 11 bases and J lost 9 bases. This CDR3 is 13 amino acids long. The CDR3 DNA sequence: TGTGCCGGGTTCGGGGAGGGTCGGGGTGAGCAGTTCTTC. Its protein is CAGFGEGRGEQFF.

The chain links TRBV18 to TRBJ1-2; a possible D gene is TRBD1 (5 bases). V lost 2 bases, J lost 4 bases, and 17 bases lay in between. This CDR3 comprises 16 residues. Germline CDR1 and CDR2: KGHSH and LQKENI. This CDR3 is CASSPRQLREAYGYTF. CDR3 sequence (DNA): TGTGCCAGCTCACCAAGACAGTTAAGAGAAGCCTATGGCTACACCTTC.

The CDR3 coding sequence is TGTGCCAGCTCACCCGACAGGGTTACAGATACGCAGTATTTT. Encoded protein: CASSPDRVTDTQYF. The V and J genes are TRBV18 and TRBJ2-3; TRBD1 aligns across 7 bases. Germline-derived CDR1 and CDR2 are KGHSH and LQKENI. V dropped 3 bases and J dropped 3; count of bases not matched to a gene: 3. This CDR3 is built from 14 residues.

The J gene is TRBJ2-3, the V gene TRBV2, with a possible D match to TRBD2 (6 bases). From germline, CDR1 is SNHLY and CDR2 FYNNEI. CDR3 length: 17 amino acids. V gave up 6 bases and J gave up 1 base, with 20 bases separating them. Written as DNA, the CDR3 is TGTGCCAGCAGCCGTTCCGGGACTCCAACCGGCACAGATACGCAGTATTTT. Translation: CASSRSGTPTGTDTQYF.

For the CDR3, the DNA is TGTGCCAGCAGTGTACAGGGGATCACCGGGGAGCTGTTTTTT. Residues: CASSVQGITGELFF. The V and J genes are TRBV6-2 or TRBV6-3 and TRBJ2-2; 7 positions match TRBD1. CDR1 is MNHEY and CDR2 is SVGEGT in the germline V gene. J was trimmed by 4 bases and V by 5 bases; bases with no gene match: 4. This CDR3 has 14 amino acids.

The chain recombines TRBV4-2 with TRBJ2-7, with D tentatively TRBD1 (6 bases). This CDR3 is built from 14 residues. Germline assignment: CDR1 LGHNA and CDR2 YNFKEQ. V was clipped by 0 bases and J by 2 bases, with 8 bases between them. In DNA, the CDR3 is TGTGCCAGCAGCCAAGACAGGGACACCTACGAGCAGTACTTC. Translating gives CASSQDRDTYEQYF.

J is TRBJ2-5 and V is TRBV3-1 (or the pseudogene TRBV3-2); the match to TRBD2 covers 13 bases. Per the germline V gene, CDR1 is LGHDT and CDR2 is YNNKEL (reference sequence). The CDR3 sequence is 17 residues long. V lost 3 bases and J lost 1; bases outside the gene matches: 5. The chain's CDR3 is CASSHRLAGGTQETQYF. The DNA for the CDR3 is TGTGCCAGCAGCCACAGACTAGCGGGGGGCACCCAAGAGACCCAGTACTTC.

This clone has more than one count but fewer than ten. The chain couples TRBV7-2 to TRBJ2-7; 11 nucleotides match TRBD2. Germline V CDR1 and CDR2: SGHTA, FQGNSA. CDR3 length: 16 residues. V lost 4 bases and J lost 4; bases outside the gene matches: 9. CDR3: CASSSRSASGRYEQYF. CDR3 in DNA: TGTGCCAGCAGCTCCCGGTCGGCTAGCGGGAGGTACGAGCAGTACTTC.

This chain uses TRBV5-1 with TRBJ2-5, with TRBD2 as a possible D gene (6 bases). Trimming took off 4 bases at V and 5 bases at J, with 21 bases between the two ends. This CDR3 is built from 16 residues. From germline, CDR1 is SGHRS and CDR2 YFSETQ. The CDR3, as DNA: TGCGCCAGCAGCCCGAGCCCGGGGGTAGCTGCTGAGACCCAGTACTTC. Translating it yields CASSPSPGVAAETQYF.

This clone was seen only a few times. The CDR3 region is CASSRDGGGVPGELFF. CDR3 sequence (DNA): TGTGCCAGCAGCCGAGACGGCGGGGGCGTCCCCGGGGAGCTGTTTTTT. V is TRBV27 and J is TRBJ2-2, with D possibly TRBD2 on 7 matching bases. This CDR3 region has 16 residues. Trimming stripped 6 bases from V and 6 bases from J, with 20 bases between. The germline CDR1 and CDR2 sequences are MNHEY and SMNVEV (reference sequence).